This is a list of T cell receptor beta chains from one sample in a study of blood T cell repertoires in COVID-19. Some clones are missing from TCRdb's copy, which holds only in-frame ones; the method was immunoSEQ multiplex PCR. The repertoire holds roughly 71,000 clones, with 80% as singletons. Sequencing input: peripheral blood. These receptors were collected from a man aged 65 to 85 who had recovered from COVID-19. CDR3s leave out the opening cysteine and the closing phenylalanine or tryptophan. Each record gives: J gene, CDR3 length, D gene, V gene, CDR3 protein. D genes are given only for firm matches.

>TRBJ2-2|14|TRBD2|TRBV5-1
ASSISGGLNTGELF
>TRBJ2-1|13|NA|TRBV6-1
ASSERVAEYNEQF
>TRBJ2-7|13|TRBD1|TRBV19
ASSTGTGRVYEQY
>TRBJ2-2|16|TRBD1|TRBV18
ASSQNVRDRANTGELF
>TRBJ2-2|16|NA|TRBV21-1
ASSTKRGSGGFTGELF
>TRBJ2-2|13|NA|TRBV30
AWSFASGVTGELF
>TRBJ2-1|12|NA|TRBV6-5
ASSYDLVNNEQF
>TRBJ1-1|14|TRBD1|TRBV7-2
ASSLGAGGLSGEAF
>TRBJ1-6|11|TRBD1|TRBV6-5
AGGQGVNSPLH
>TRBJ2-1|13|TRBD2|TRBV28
ASSPWTSGGNEQF
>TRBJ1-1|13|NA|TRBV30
AWRTRRGLYTEAF
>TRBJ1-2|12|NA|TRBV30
AWRLGQAHYGYT
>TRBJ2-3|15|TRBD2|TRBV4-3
ASSLAITSGYTDTQY
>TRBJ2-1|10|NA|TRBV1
TSSQGPTSIL
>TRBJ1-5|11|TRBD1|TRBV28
ASRTGDGQPQH
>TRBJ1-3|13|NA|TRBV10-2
ASSESTRAGNTIY
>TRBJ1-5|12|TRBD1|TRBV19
ASSNGQGGQPQH
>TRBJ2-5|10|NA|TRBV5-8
ASSTIRETQY
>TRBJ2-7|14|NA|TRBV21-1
ASSYEGGFVSYEQY
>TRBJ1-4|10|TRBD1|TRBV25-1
ASNRGNEKLF
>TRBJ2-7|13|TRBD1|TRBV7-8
ASSSDRGTEAQQY
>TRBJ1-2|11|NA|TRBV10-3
AISGSVSDGYT
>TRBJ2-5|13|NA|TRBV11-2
ASSSRRTVQETQY
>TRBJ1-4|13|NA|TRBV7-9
ASSDGQGRNEKLF
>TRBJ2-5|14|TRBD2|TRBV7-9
ASSSGLAGVQETQY
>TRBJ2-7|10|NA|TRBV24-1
ATSARGYEQY
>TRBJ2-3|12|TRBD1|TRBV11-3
ASSQTGTTDTQY
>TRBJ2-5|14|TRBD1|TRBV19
ASSPLRDRGSETQY
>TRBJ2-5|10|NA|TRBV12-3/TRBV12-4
ASSPTRETQY
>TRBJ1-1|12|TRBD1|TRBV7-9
ASSFTGGVTEAF
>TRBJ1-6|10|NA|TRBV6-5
ASSQYNSPLH
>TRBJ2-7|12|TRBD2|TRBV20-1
SASSGGASYEQY
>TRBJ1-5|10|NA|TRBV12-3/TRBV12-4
ASTGRNQPQH
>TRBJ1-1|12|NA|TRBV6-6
ASSYGSMNTEAF
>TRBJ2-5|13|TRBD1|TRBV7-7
ASSATGTGAETQY
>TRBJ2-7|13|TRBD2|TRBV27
ASSLTSGALGEQY
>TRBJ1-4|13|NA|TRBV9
ASSPEMRYSEKLF
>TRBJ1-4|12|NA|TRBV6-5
ASSPGRDSEKLF
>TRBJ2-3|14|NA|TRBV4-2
ASSQGATGFTDTQY
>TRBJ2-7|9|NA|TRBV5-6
ASSPLYEQY
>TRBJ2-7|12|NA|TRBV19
ATCSGENSYEQY
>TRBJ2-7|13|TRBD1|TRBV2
ASSPRQGRGYEQY
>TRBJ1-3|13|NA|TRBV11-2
ASSLDSQSGNTIY
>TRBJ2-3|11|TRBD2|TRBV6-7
ASSPDGRDTQY
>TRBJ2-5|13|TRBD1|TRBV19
ASRDGQGGDETQY
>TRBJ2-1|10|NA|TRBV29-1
SVSRRGNEQF